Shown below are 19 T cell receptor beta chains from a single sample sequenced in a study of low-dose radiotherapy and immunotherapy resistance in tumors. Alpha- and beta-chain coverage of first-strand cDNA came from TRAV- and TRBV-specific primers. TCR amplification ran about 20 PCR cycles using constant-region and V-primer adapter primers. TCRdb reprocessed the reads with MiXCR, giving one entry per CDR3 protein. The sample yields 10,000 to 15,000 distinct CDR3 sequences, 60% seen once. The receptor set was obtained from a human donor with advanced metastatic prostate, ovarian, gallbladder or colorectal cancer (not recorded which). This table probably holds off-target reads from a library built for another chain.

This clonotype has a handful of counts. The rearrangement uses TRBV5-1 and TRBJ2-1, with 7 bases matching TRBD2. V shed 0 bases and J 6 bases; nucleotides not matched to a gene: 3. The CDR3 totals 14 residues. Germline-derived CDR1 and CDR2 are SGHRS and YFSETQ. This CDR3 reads CASSLVLAGNEQFF. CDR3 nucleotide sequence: TGCGCCAGCAGCTTGGTATTAGCGGGCAATGAGCAGTTCTTC. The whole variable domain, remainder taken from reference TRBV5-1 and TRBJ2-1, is KAGVTQTPRYLIKTRGQQVTLSCSPISGHRSVSWYQQTPGQGLQFLFEYFSETQRNKGNFPGRFSGRQFSNSRSEMNVSTLELGDSALYLCASSLVLAGNEQFFGPGTRLTVL.

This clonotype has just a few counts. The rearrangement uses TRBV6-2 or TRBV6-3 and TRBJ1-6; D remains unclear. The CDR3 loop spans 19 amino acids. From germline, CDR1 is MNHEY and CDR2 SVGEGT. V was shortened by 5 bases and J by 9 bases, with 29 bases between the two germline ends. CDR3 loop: CASSREMVWTAAPGSPLHF. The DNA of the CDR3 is TGTGCCAGCAGTCGGGAGATGGTATGGACGGCAGCTCCGGGTTCACCCCTCCACTTT.

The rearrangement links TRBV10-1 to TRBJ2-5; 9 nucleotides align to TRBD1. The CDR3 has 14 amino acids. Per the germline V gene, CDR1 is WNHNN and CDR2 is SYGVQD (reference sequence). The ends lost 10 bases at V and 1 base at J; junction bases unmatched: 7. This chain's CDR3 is CATTGQGAQETQYF. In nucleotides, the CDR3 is TGCGCCACTACGGGACAGGGAGCCCAAGAGACCCAGTACTTC.

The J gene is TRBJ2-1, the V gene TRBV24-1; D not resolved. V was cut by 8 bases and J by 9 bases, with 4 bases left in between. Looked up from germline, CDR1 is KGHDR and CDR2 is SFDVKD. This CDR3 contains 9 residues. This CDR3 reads CATNLEQFF. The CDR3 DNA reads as TGTGCCACCAACCTTGAGCAGTTCTTC.

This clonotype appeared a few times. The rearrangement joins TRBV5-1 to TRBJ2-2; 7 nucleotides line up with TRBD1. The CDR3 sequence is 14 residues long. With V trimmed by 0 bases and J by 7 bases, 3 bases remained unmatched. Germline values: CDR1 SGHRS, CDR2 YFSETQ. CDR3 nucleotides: TGCGCCAGCAGCTTGGGACAGGGAGTCGGGGAGCTGTTTTTT. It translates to CASSLGQGVGELFF.

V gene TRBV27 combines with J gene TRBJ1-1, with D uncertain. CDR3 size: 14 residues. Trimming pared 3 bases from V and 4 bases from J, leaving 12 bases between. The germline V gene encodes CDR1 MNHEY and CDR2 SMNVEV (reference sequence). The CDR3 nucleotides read TGTGCCAGCAGTTTCGGCGGCCTAAGCACTGAAGCTTTCTTT. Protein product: CASSFGGLSTEAFF.

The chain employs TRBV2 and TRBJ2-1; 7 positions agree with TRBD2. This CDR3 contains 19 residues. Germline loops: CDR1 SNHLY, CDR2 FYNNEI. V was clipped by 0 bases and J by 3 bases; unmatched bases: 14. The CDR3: CASSEAFPASGGYYNEQFF. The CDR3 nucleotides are TGTGCCAGCAGTGAAGCTTTTCCGGCTAGCGGAGGCTACTACAATGAGCAGTTCTTC.

This CDR3 is CASSRIAGAGETQYF. The CDR3, as DNA: TGCGCCAGCAGCCGGATAGCGGGAGCTGGGGAGACCCAGTACTTC. The rearrangement uses TRBV5-1 and TRBJ2-5, with 9 positions matching TRBD2. CDR3 length: 15 residues. The germline gives CDR1 SGHRS, CDR2 YFSETQ. The J segment lost 5 bases and the V segment lost 4 bases, leaving 9 bases of the junction unmatched.

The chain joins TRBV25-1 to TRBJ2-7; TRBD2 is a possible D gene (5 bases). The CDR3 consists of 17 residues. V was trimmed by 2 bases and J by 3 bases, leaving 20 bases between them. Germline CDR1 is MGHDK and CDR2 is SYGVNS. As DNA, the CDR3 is TGTGCCAGCAGTGAACCCCCAACGACGGGGTCGGACTACGAGCAGTACTTC. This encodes CASSEPPTTGSDYEQYF.

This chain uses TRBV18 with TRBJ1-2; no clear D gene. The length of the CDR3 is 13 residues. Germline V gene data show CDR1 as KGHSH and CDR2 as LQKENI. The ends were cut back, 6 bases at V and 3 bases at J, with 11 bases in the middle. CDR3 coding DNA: TGTGCCAGCTCGTCAGGCCCAGACTATGGCTACACCTTC. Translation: CASSSGPDYGYTF.

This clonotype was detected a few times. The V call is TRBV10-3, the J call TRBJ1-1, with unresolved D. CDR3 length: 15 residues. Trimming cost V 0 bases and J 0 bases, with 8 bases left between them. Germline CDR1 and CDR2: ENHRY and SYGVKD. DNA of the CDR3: TGTGCCATCAGTGAGTCGCAGGATTTGAACACTGAAGCTTTCTTT. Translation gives CAISESQDLNTEAFF.

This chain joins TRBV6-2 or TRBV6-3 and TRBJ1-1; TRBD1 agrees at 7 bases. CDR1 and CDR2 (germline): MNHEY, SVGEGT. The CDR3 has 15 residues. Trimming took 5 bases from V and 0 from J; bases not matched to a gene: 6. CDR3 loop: CASSHNRGMNTEAFF. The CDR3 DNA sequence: TGTGCCAGCAGTCACAACAGGGGTATGAACACTGAAGCTTTCTTT.

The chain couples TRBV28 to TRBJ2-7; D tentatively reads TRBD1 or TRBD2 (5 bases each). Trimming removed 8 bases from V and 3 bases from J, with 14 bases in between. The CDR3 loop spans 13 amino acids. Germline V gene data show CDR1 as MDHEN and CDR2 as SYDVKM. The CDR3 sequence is CASLGTLGYEQYF. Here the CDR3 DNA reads TGTGCCAGCCTAGGGACCCTAGGCTACGAGCAGTACTTC.

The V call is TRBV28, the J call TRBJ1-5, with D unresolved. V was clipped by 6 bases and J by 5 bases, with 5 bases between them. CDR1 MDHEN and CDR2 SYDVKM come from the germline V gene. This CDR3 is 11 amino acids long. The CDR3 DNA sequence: TGTGCCAGCAGGGCCGATCAGCCCCAGCATTTT. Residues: CASRADQPQHF.

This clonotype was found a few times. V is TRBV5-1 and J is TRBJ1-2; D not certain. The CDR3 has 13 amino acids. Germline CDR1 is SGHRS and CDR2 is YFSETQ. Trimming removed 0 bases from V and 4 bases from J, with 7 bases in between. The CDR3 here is CASSLGSGYGYTF. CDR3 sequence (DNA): TGCGCCAGCAGCTTGGGGTCGGGCTATGGCTACACCTTC. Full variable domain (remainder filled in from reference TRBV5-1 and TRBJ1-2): KAGVTQTPRYLIKTRGQQVTLSCSPISGHRSVSWYQQTPGQGLQFLFEYFSETQRNKGNFPGRFSGRQFSNSRSEMNVSTLELGDSALYLCASSLGSGYGYTFGSGTRLTVV.

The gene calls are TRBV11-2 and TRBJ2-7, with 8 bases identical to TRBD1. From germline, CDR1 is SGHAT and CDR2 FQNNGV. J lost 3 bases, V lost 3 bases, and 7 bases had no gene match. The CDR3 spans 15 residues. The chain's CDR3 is CASSLRTGSGYEQYF. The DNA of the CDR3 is TGTGCCAGCAGCTTGAGGACAGGGTCGGGCTACGAGCAGTACTTC.

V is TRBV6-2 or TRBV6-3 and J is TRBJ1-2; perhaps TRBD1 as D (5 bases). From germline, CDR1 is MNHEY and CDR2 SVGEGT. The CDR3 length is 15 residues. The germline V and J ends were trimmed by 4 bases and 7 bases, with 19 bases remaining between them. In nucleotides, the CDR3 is TGTGCCAGCAGTTCCCAACAGGAGCCTTGGGGTGGCTACACCTTC. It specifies CASSSQQEPWGGYTF.

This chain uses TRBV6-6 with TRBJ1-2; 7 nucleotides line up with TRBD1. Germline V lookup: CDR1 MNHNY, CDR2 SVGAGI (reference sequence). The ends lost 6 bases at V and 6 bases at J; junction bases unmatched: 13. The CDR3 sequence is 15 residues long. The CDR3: CASSFSTGNPDGYTF. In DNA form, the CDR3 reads TGTGCCAGCAGCTTTTCGACAGGGAATCCCGATGGCTACACCTTC.

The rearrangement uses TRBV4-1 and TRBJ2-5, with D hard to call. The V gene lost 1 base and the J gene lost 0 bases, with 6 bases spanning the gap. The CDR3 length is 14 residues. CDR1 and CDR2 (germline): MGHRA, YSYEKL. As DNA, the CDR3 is TGCGCCAGCAGCCAAGCAGAGAACCAAGAGACCCAGTACTTC. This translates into CASSQAENQETQYF.